The 7 T cell receptor beta chains below were found in one sample sequenced in a study of blood T cell repertoires in COVID-19. The protocol was immunoSEQ multiplex PCR, while the TCRdb copy is restricted to in-frame clones and leaves out a portion. Of around 300,000 clones detected, around 90% appear once; the ten largest clones hold about 8.6%. Sample: peripheral blood. All receptors derive from a man aged 18 to 29 with active or convalescent COVID-19.

The V gene is TRBV5-8, the J gene TRBJ2-1; D is unresolved. V was cut by 1 base and J by 6 bases, with 8 bases left in between. This CDR3 contains 13 residues. Germline V gives CDR1 SGHTS, CDR2 YDEGEE. The CDR3 coding sequence is TGTGCCAGCAGCTTGAGACTTCCCAATGAGCAGTTCTTC. This codes for CASSLRLPNEQFF.

The chain combines TRBV6-2 or TRBV6-3 with TRBJ1-5; D unclear. CDR1 MNHEY and CDR2 SVGEGT come from the germline V gene. The V gene lost 4 bases and the J gene lost 4 bases, with 14 bases spanning the gap. The CDR3 totals 15 residues. CDR3 DNA sequence: TGTGCCAGCAGTTCCACGCTGACGGAGAATCAGCCCCAGCATTTT. It translates to CASSSTLTENQPQHF.

V usage is TRBV7-9 and J usage is TRBJ1-4, with 8 bases matching TRBD1. The V gene end was trimmed by 6 bases and the J gene end by 0 bases; junction bases not matched to a gene: 6. The CDR3 length is 16 residues. CDR1 is SEHNR, CDR2 FQNEAQ, per germline (reference sequence). CDR3 protein: CASSSDRAATNEKLFF. CDR3 nucleotide sequence: TGTGCCAGCAGTTCGGACAGGGCGGCAACTAATGAAAAACTGTTTTTT.

This chain uses TRBV9 with TRBJ1-6, with 7 bases identical to TRBD1. Germline CDR1 SGDLS, CDR2 YYNGEE. The CDR3 runs to 17 residues. V lost 0 bases to trimming and J lost 7 bases; unmatched junction nucleotides: 10. CDR3 coding DNA: TGTGCCAGCAGCGTAGACCTCGACAGGGTGGGGAATTCACCCCTCCACTTT. Encoded protein: CASSVDLDRVGNSPLHF.

This clone was seen only a few times. The V and J genes are TRBV6-5 and TRBJ1-3, with 7 bases matching TRBD1. This CDR3 has 15 residues. CDR1 and CDR2 from the germline V gene are MNHEY and SVGAGI. V was clipped by 6 bases and J by 7 bases; unmatched bases: 12. CDR3 nucleotides: TGTGCCAGCAGAATCCGGGAGACAGGGACGAACACCATATATTTT. This encodes CASRIRETGTNTIYF.

The chain's CDR3 is CASSLGTQNTEAFF. CDR3 coding DNA: TGTGCCAGCAGCTTGGGGACACAAAACACTGAAGCTTTCTTT. The gene calls are TRBV7-9 and TRBJ1-1, with a possible D match to TRBD1 (6 bases). The CDR3 is made up of 14 amino acids. Germline V gene data show CDR1 as SEHNR and CDR2 as FQNEAQ (reference sequence). V gave up 3 bases and J gave up 2 bases, with 10 bases separating them.

The rearrangement uses TRBV12-5 and TRBJ1-2; D is unresolved. Germline V gene sequence: CDR1 LGHNT, CDR2 FRNRAP. The CDR3 extends over 14 amino acids. Trimming took 0 bases from V and 7 from J, leaving 12 bases between them. This CDR3 is CASGLVPVRGGYTF. The CDR3 DNA reads as TGTGCTAGTGGTTTGGTCCCGGTTCGGGGTGGCTACACCTTC.